This TCR beta chain was documented in a study of blood T cells in healthy people across ages. Trimming pared 0 bases from V and 1 base from J, leaving 12 bases between. There are 16 residues in the CDR3. Germline V gene lookup returns CDR1 LGHNA and CDR2 YNFKEQ. Only a few counts were recorded for this clonotype. The antigen is not known. The study's findings and limits: No one knew whether donors had CMV, which possibly confounded expanded clonotype changes.

Sample-barcoded 5' priming and a J-beta primer mix drove a second PCR of roughly 7 to 11 cycles. TCRdb re-analysed the 5' RACE reads in MiXCR, keeping a single row per CDR3 protein. This table holds approximately 580,000 distinct CDR3 sequences, about 24% found once. This same sample was also part of a study on T cells of mothers and their children. That publication notes: Biologically related mothers and children overlapped slightly more than unrelated pairs, a non-significant difference.

The clonotype was recovered from a boy younger than 18 in good health. The chain carries TRBV4-2 and TRBJ1-1, with D perhaps TRBD1 (6 bases). The specimen was blood. The CDR3 region has the DNA TGTGCCAGCAGCCAAGATGTTTGGACAGCGAACACTGAAGCTTTCTTT. Translating it yields CASSQDVWTANTEAFF.